One TCR beta chain is described in this entry. Source study methods: Amplification from reference gene primers served as the basis for estimated nucleated cell counts. Libraries were prepared by immunoSEQ multiplex PCR; TCRdb keeps only in-frame clonotypes and omits some of them. The DNA was the basis for D and trimming; V, J and clone size are from that table. The repertoire holds roughly 97,000 clones, 87% seen once, with nearly 20% in the top ten. The data are from a study of blood T cell repertoires in COVID-19. Across the study: The study drew acute and convalescent COVID-19 samples from the United States, Italy and Spain. From T cells, B-cell-depleted T cells, or PBMCs came the material, which was cDNA or gDNA.

Per the germline V gene, CDR1 is SGHRS and CDR2 is YFSETQ. This CDR3 spans 15 amino acids. J lost 5 bases, V lost 0 bases, and 6 bases had no gene match. The rearrangement uses TRBV5-1 and TRBJ2-3; 7 bases match TRBD2. The sequencing input was peripheral blood. The TCR comes from a human donor in a cohort sampled during active COVID-19. The CDR3 spells CASSLAGTIQDTQYF. For the CDR3, the DNA is TGCGCCAGCAGCTTGGCTGGGACTATCCAAGATACGCAGTATTTT.